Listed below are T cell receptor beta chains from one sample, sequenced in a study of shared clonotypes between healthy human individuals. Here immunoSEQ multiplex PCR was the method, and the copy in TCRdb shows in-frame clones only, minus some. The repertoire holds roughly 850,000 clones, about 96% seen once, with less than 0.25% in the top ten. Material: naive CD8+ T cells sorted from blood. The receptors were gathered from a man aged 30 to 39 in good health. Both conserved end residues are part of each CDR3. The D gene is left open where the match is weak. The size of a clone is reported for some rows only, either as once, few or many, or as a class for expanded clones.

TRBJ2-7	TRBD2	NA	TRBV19	CASSAREGFGYEQYF	TGTGCCAGTAGTGCGCGGGAGGGATTCGGCTACGAGCAGTACTTC
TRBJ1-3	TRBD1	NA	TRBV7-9	CASSLEGQVENTIYF	TGTGCCAGCAGCTTAGAGGGACAGGTTGAAAACACCATATATTTT
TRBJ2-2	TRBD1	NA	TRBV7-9	CASSAGTGNTGELFF	TGTGCCAGCAGCGCCGGGACAGGGAACACCGGGGAGCTGTTTTTT
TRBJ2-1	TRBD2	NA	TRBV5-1	CASSSGTSGYNEQFF	TGCGCCAGCAGTTCGGGGACTAGCGGATACAATGAGCAGTTCTTC
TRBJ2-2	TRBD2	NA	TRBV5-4	CASSSGLADNTGELFF	TGTGCCAGCAGCTCGGGACTAGCGGATAACACCGGGGAGCTGTTTTTT
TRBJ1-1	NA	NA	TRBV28	CASSFYPGGLMNTEAFF	TGTGCCAGCAGTTTCTACCCGGGGGGCCTAATGAACACTGAAGCTTTCTTT
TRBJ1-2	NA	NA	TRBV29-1	CSAEQGYGYTF	TGCAGCGCTGAACAGGGCTATGGCTACACCTTC
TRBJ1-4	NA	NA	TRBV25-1	CASSERIRSGRSNEKLFF	TGTGCCAGCAGTGAGCGCATACGTTCGGGGCGCAGTAATGAAAAACTGTTTTTT
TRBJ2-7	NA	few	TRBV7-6	CASSPEAGIYEQYF	TGTGCCAGCAGCCCGGAGGCAGGAATCTACGAGCAGTACTTC
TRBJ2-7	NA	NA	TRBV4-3	CASSPSWGRGDEQYF	TGCGCCAGCAGCCCCTCGTGGGGGCGCGGAGACGAGCAGTACTTC
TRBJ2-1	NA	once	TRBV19	CASSIFLESYNEQFF	TGTGCCAGTAGTATTTTTCTAGAGTCCTACAATGAGCAGTTCTTC
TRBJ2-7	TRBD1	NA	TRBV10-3	CAITRDRSSYEQYF	TGTGCCATCACTCGGGACAGGAGCTCCTACGAGCAGTACTTC
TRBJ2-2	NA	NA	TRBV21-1	CASSKANQDRGDTGELFF	TGTGCCAGCAGCAAAGCGAATCAGGACAGGGGCGACACCGGGGAGCTGTTTTTT
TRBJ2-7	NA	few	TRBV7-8	CASSLGLRTEPYEQYF	TGTGCCAGCAGCTTAGGCCTCAGGACTGAACCTTACGAGCAGTACTTC
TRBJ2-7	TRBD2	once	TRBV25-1	CASSDGGYEQYF	TGTGCCAGCAGTGACGGGGGGTACGAGCAGTACTTC
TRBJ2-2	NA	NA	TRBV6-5	CASSYGGSGGGELFF	TGTGCCAGCAGTTACGGAGGAAGCGGTGGCGGGGAGCTGTTTTTT